Listed here is a single T cell receptor beta chain. There is no known antigen for this receptor. No base quality information exists; no much larger clone differs at one position. V lost 2 bases and J lost 8 bases, and the count of bases not matched to a germline gene is 6. The CDR3 spans 14 residues, from the cysteine through the phenylalanine. Of all the DNA, just the CDR3 is kept, 42 bases in frame from base 1. CDR1 SGHTA and CDR2 FQGNSA were looked up in the germline V gene. The collaborating institutions used their own protocols to collect whole blood in K2EDTA tubes. For TCRbeta analysis, collaborator samples were shipped as frozen whole blood, as isolated PBMCs, or as DNA extracted from either sample type. The data belong to a study of blood T cell repertoires in COVID-19 (TCRdb year 2020). Turning to the overall study: Collaborator samples came from the United States, Italy and Spain and covered acute and convalescent phases of COVID-19. The prospective study material was composed of cDNA or gDNA derived from T cells, B-cell-depleted T cells, or PBMCs. The dataset comprised deeply sampled blood TCRbeta repertoires from subjects exposed to, actively infected with, or recovered from COVID-19. The repertoires were released in a freely available public database intended as a resource for research on the immune response to SARS-CoV-2. The samples were drawn from two sources: the first 160 participants of the ongoing ImmuneRACE study, and 1,200 or so subjects contributed by 6 global collaborators. The sample metadata nearly always contained a de-identified subject ID, COVID-19 status, age in years and sex. Where HLA class I and class II types were available, the types were taken from metadata supplied by the sample provider, not from assay-based typing. Points the paper makes about the study in general: The amount of clinical and demographic metadata varied by source and participant and was provided uncurated.

The immunoSEQ Assay, a bias-controlled multiplex PCR, was used to amplify TCRbeta CDR3 regions from genomic DNA. Under the source paper's analysis protocol: Within the assay, amplification of reference gene primers was used to estimate how many nucleated cells each sample contained. To quantify the absolute abundance of each unique TCRbeta CDR3 rearrangement, sequence reads were collapsed and filtered. For each sample, productive Simpson clonality was calculated by taking the square root of Simpson's diversity index across productive rearrangements. TCRdb limited this immuneACCESS table to in-frame rearrangements with V and J called. A share of clones is missing; checked studies link under half to unresolved V genes, and the rest is unexplained. V and J calls and clone size are copied from that table; D and trimming were computed from the DNA. This sample comprises tens of thousands of clones, about 88% of them detected only once. Over 1% of the sample is taken by the ten largest.

In this chain, TRBV7-2 is recombined with TRBJ2-1; a stretch of 7 junction bases matches TRBD1. Sequencing was performed on peripheral blood. The TCR comes from a man in his 60s with acute or convalescent COVID-19. This receptor carries the CDR3 CASSLPDRKDEQFF. The sequenced DNA: TGTGCCAGCAGCTTACCGGACAGGAAGGATGAGCAGTTCTTC.